This T cell receptor beta chain derives from a study of OX40 agonist ivuxolimab in advanced cancers. Whole-study context: From roughly 20 to 90 years was the age range, with a mean of approximately 58 years, and roughly 80% were male.

Findings and caveats of the study: Clonal expansion by week 6 occurred in CD4+ and CD8+ blood T cells (at 0.1 to 3.0 mg/kg). Some of the nonresponding patients also showed low levels of normalized T-cell clonal expansion. Still undetermined is the antigen specificity of the expanded peripheral T cells.

TCRdb keeps only in-frame clones here, not all; method: immunoSEQ multiplex PCR. Found here are tens of thousands of clones, roughly nine tenths of them singletons; the top ten hold 0.35%. As regards this clone: The antigen is unknown.

CDR3 length equals 17 residues. The germline gives CDR1 KGHSH, CDR2 LQKENI. Trimming pared 3 bases from V and 0 bases from J, leaving 17 bases between. The specimen comprised CD4+ or CD8+ T cells sorted from blood, sampled in a trial of the OX40 agonist ivuxolimab. The TCR sequence derives from an adult with an advanced solid tumor such as melanoma, head and neck, liver or kidney cancer. This chain links TRBV18 with TRBJ1-1; tentatively, D is TRBD1 (5 bases). The CDR3 coding sequence is TGTGCCAGCTCACCCCAGGAGGGAGGGGTTATGAACACTGAAGCTTTCTTT. This sequence encodes CASSPQEGGVMNTEAFF. The full variable domain, its missing parts supplied by reference TRBV18 and TRBJ1-1, is NAGVMQNPRHLVRRRGQEARLRCSPMKGHSHVYWYRQLPEEGLKFMVYLQKENIIDESGMPKERFSAEFPKEGPSILRIQQVVRGDSAAYFCASSPQEGGVMNTEAFFGQGTRLTVV.